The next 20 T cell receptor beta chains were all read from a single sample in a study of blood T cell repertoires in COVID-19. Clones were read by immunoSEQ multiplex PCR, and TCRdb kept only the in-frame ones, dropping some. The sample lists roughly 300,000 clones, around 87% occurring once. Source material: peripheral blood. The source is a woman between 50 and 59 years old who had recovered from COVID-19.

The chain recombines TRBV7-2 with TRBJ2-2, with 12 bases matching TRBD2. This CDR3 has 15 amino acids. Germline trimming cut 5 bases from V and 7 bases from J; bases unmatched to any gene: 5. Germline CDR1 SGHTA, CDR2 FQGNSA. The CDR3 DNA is TGTGCCAGCAGCCCGACTAGCGGGAGCTTCGGGGAGCTGTTTTTT. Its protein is CASSPTSGSFGELFF.

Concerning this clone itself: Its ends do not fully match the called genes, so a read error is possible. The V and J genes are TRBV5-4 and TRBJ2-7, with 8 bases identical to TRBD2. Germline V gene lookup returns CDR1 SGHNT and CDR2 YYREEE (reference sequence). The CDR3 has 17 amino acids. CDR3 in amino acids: CASSPDSSSGKAYEQYF. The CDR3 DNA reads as TGTGCCAGCAGCCCGGACTCCAGTAGCGGGAAGGCCTACGAGCAGTACTTT.

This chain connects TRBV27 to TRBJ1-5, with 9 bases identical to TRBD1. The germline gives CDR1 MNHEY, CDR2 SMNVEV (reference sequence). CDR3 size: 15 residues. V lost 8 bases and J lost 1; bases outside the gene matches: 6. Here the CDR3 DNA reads TGTGCCAGCCAAACACAGGGGGCCAGCAATCAGCCCCAGCATTTT. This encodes CASQTQGASNQPQHF.

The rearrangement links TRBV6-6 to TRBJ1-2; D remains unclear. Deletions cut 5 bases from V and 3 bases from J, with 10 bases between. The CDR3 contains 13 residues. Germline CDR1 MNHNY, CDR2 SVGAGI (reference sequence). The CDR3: CASSGGRDYGYTF. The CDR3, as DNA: TGTGCCAGCAGTGGCGGGCGGGACTATGGCTACACCTTC.

CDR3 residues: CASSLAGRTNEKLFF. CDR3 coding DNA: TGTGCCAGCAGCTTGGCCGGCAGGACTAATGAAAAACTGTTTTTT. The V and J genes are TRBV5-4 and TRBJ1-4; D remains unclear. This CDR3 contains 15 residues. Germline assignment: CDR1 SGHNT and CDR2 YYREEE (reference sequence). V was pared by 0 bases and J by 2 bases, with 8 bases between.

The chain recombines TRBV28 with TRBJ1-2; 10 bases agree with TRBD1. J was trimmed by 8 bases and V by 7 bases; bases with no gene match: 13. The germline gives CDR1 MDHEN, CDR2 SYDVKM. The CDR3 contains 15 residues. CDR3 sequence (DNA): TGTGCCAGCACCCCCCTCGGACAGGGGGTCAGGGGCTACACCTTC. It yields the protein CASTPLGQGVRGYTF.

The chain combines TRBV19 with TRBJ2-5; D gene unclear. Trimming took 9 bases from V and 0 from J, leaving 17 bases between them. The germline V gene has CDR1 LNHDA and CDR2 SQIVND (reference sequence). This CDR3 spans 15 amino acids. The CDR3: CASRESKANQETQYF. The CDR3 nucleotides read TGTGCCAGCCGCGAGTCCAAAGCCAACCAAGAGACCCAGTACTTC.

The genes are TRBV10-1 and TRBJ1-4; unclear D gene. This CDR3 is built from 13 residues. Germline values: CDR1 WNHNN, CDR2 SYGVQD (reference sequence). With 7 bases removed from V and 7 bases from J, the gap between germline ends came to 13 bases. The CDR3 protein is CASTTDIGEKLFF. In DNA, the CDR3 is TGCGCCAGCACCACCGACATCGGTGAAAAACTGTTTTTT.

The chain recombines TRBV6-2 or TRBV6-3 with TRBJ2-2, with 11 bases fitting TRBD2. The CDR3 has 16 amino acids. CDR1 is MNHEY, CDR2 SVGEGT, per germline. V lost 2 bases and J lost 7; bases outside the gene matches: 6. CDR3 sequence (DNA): TGTGCCAGCAGTTACGCTAGCGGGAGGTCGGACGGGGAGCTGTTTTTT. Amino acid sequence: CASSYASGRSDGELFF.

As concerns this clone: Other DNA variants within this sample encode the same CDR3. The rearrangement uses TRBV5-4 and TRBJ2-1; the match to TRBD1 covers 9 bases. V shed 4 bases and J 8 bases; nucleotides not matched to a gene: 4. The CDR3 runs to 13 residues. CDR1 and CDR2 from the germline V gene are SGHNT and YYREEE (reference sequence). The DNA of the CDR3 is TGTGCCAGCAGCCCGGACAGGGGAGATGAGCAGTTCTTC. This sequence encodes CASSPDRGDEQFF.

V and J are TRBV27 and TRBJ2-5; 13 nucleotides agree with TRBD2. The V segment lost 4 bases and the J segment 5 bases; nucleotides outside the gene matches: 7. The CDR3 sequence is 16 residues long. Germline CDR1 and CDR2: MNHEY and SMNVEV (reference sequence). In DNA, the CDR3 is TGTGCCAGCAGTTCCCTTACTAGCGGGGGGGTGGAGACCCAGTACTTC. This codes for CASSSLTSGGVETQYF.

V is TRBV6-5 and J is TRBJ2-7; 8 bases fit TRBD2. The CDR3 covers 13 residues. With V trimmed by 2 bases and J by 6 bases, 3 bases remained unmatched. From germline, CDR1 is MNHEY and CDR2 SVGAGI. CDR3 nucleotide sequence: TGTGCCAGCAGTTACAATCGGGGGGGCGAGCAGTACTTC. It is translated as CASSYNRGGEQYF.

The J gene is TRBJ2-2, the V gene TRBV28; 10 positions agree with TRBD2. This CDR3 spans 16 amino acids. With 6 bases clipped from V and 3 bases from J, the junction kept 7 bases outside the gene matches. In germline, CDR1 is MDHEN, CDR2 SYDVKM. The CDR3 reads CASRYSGGRYTGELFF. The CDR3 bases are TGTGCCAGCAGGTATAGCGGGGGGCGTTACACCGGGGAGCTGTTTTTT.

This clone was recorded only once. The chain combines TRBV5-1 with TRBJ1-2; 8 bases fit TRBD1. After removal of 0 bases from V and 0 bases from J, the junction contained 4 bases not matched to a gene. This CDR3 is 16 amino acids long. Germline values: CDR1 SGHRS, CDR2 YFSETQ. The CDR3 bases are TGCGCCAGCAGCTTGGGCGGGACAGGTTCTAACTATGGCTACACCTTC. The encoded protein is CASSLGGTGSNYGYTF.

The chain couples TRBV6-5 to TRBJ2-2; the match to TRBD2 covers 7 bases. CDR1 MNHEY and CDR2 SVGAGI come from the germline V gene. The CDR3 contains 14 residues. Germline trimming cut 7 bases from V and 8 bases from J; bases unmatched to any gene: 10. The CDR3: CASTPSAGKGELFF. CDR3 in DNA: TGTGCCAGCACTCCGTCAGCGGGAAAAGGGGAGCTGTTTTTT.

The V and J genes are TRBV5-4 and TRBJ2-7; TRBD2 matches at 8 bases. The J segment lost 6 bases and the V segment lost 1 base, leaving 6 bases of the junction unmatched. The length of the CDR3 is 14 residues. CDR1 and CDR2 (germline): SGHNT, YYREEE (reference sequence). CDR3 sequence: CASSLNGGALEQYF. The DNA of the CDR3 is TGTGCCAGCAGCTTGAACGGGGGGGCCCTCGAGCAGTACTTC.

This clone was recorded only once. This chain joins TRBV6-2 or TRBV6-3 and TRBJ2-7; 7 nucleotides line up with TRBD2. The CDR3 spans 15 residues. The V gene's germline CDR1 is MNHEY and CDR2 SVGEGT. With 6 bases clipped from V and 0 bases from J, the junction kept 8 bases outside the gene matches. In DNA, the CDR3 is TGTGCCAGCAGCGCGCACACTAGCGTCTCCTACGAGCAGTACTTC. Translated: CASSAHTSVSYEQYF.

Here the CDR3 reads CASSSWAWRFEQPQHF. CDR3 bases: TGTGCCAGCAGTTCTTGGGCATGGCGATTTGAGCAGCCCCAGCATTTT. The chain has TRBV5-6 and TRBJ1-5; D is ambiguous. From germline, CDR1 is SGHDT and CDR2 YYEEEE. Trimming cost V 5 bases and J 7 bases, with 22 bases left between them. The CDR3 extends over 16 amino acids.

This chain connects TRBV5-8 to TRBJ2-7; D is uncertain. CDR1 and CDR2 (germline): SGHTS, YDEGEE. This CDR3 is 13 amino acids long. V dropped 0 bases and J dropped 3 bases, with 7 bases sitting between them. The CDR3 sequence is CASSLGPLYEQYF. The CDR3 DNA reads TGTGCCAGCAGCTTGGGTCCCCTCTACGAGCAGTACTTC.

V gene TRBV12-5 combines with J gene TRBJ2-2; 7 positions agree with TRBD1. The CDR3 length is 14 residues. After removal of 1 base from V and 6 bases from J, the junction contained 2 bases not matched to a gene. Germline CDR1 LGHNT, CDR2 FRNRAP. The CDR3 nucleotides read TGTGCTAGTGGTTTGGGACAGGGTCCCGGGGAGCTGTTTTTT. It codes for CASGLGQGPGELFF.